Following are 28 T cell receptor beta chains from one sample sequenced in a study of blood T cell repertoires in COVID-19. Clones were read by immunoSEQ multiplex PCR, and TCRdb kept only the in-frame ones, dropping some. The sample carries 150,000 to 200,000 clones, almost 80% recorded once. The sequenced sample was PBMCs or T cells enriched from blood (not recorded which). The receptors originated from a woman aged 45-59 years who had recovered from COVID-19.

J is TRBJ1-4 and V is TRBV27; the match to TRBD1 covers 7 bases. CDR1 is MNHEY, CDR2 SMNVEV, per germline (reference sequence). This CDR3 contains 15 residues. The V segment lost 5 bases and the J segment 7 bases; nucleotides outside the gene matches: 10. The CDR3, as DNA: TGTGCCAGCAGTCCCTACTTCGACAGGGCTGAAAAACTGTTTTTT. It encodes CASSPYFDRAEKLFF.

This clone was seen only once. In DNA, the CDR3 is TGCGCCAGCAGCCCTGGGACAGGGATCTACGAGCAGTACTTC. Amino acid sequence: CASSPGTGIYEQYF. The chain links TRBV5-1 to TRBJ2-7; TRBD1 aligns across 9 bases. The CDR3 has 14 residues. Trimming at V came to 4 bases and at J to 3 bases, leaving 5 bases not matched to a gene. CDR1 is SGHRS and CDR2 is YFSETQ in the germline V gene.

The chain combines TRBV29-1 with TRBJ2-5; D possibly corresponds to TRBD2 (5 bases). Trimming pared 4 bases from V and 5 bases from J, leaving 14 bases between. Germline assignment: CDR1 SQVTM and CDR2 ANQGSEA. The CDR3 runs 13 residues. This CDR3 reads CSVGVSSGETQYF. The CDR3 DNA follows: TGCAGCGTTGGGGTGAGCTCGGGGGAGACCCAGTACTTC.

This clone appeared a few times. The chain uses TRBV7-9 and TRBJ1-6; 10 positions match TRBD1. Germline CDR1 SEHNR, CDR2 FQNEAQ (reference sequence). This CDR3 is built from 15 residues. V lost 4 bases, J lost 11 bases, and 8 bases stayed unmatched. This chain's CDR3 is CASSSGQGENPPLHF. The CDR3 DNA follows: TGTGCCAGCAGCTCAGGACAGGGGGAGAATCCACCCCTCCACTTT. Full variable domain (outside the CDR3, taken from reference TRBV7-9 and TRBJ1-6): DTGVSQNPRHKITKRGQNVTFRCDPISEHNRLYWYRQTLGQGPEFLTYFQNEAQLEKSRLLSDRFSAERPKGSFSTLEIQRTEQGDSAMYLCASSSGQGENPPLHFGNGTRLTVT.

This clone was seen once. This sequence joins TRBV29-1 and TRBJ2-1, with a weak D call TRBD1 (6 bases). Germline loops: CDR1 SQVTM, CDR2 ANQGSEA. The V end lost 7 bases, the J end lost 0 bases, and 16 bases lay between the germline ends. The CDR3 sequence is 15 residues long. The CDR3 is CSGIRYRVSYNEQFF. Here the CDR3 DNA reads TGCAGCGGCATCCGGTACAGGGTCTCCTACAATGAGCAGTTCTTC.

The CDR3 nucleotides read TGTGCCAGCAGGATCGGACTGAGAGATTCACCCCTCCACTTT. It translates to CASRIGLRDSPLHF. The chain joins TRBV28 to TRBJ1-6; D unclear. The CDR3 has 14 residues. Trimming stripped 6 bases from V and 8 bases from J, with 14 bases between. Germline assignment: CDR1 MDHEN and CDR2 SYDVKM.

The chain employs TRBV6-5 and TRBJ1-2; D ambiguous. CDR3 length equals 16 residues. V lost 2 bases and J lost 7, with 20 bases in between. From germline, CDR1 is MNHEY and CDR2 SVGAGI. The DNA for the CDR3 is TGTGCCAGCAGTTACACAAGCTTAGCCTCCGGCAGTGGCTACACCTTC. As protein: CASSYTSLASGSGYTF.

The gene calls are TRBV9 and TRBJ2-3, with D tentatively TRBD1 (5 bases). Germline values: CDR1 SGDLS, CDR2 YYNGEE. V was clipped by 0 bases and J by 5 bases, with 10 bases between them. This CDR3 has 14 residues. The CDR3 sequence: CASSVGVGVDTQYF. As DNA, the CDR3 is TGTGCCAGCAGCGTAGGCGTAGGGGTAGATACGCAGTATTTT.

This clone was counted between two and nine times. The chain uses TRBV7-9 and TRBJ2-5; D is possibly TRBD1 (5 bases). Germline V gene lookup returns CDR1 SEHNR and CDR2 FQNEAQ (reference sequence). V lost 5 bases and J lost 5, with 18 bases in between. This CDR3 region has 15 residues. As DNA, the CDR3 is TGTGCCAGCAGCCAGGGCGCAGGGAATGGGGAGACCCAGTACTTC. This gives the protein CASSQGAGNGETQYF.

This chain uses TRBV27 with TRBJ2-7; D is perhaps TRBD1 (6 bases). Germline-derived CDR1 and CDR2 are MNHEY and SMNVEV (reference sequence). The CDR3 covers 13 residues. V lost 10 bases and J 5 bases, leaving 18 bases between the germline ends. CDR3 nucleotides: TGTGCCACACACGCCCAGGGGTCAGACGAGCAGTACTTC. Protein: CATHAQGSDEQYF.

This sequence joins TRBV3-1 (or the pseudogene TRBV3-2) and TRBJ2-4; TRBD2 aligns across 12 bases. This CDR3 has 19 residues. The V gene's germline CDR1 is LGHDT and CDR2 YNNKEL (reference sequence). The J segment lost 9 bases and the V segment lost 4 bases, leaving 19 bases of the junction unmatched. The CDR3, as DNA: TGTGCCAGCAGCCCTCTTTGGACTAGCGGGACCTCAATCAAGGGCATTCAGTACTTC. This gives the protein CASSPLWTSGTSIKGIQYF.

V and J are TRBV6-1 and TRBJ2-1; 11 positions match TRBD1. The junction had 16 bases not matched to a gene; V was cut back by 4 bases and J by 8 bases. This CDR3 comprises 18 residues. Germline CDR1 reads MNHNS; CDR2 reads SASEGT. This CDR3 reads CASSVRLDRGLRPDEQFF. DNA for the CDR3: TGTGCCAGCAGTGTAAGACTGGACAGGGGGCTGAGGCCGGATGAGCAGTTCTTC.

The chain carries TRBV7-9 and TRBJ2-1; 11 bases align to TRBD2. Trimming took 2 bases from V and 2 from J; bases not matched to a gene: 2. Per the germline V gene, CDR1 is SEHNR and CDR2 is FQNEAQ (reference sequence). The CDR3 is 16 residues long. CDR3 protein: CASSLPSGRPYNEQFF. Here the CDR3 DNA reads TGTGCCAGCAGCTTACCTAGCGGGAGGCCCTACAATGAGCAGTTCTTC.

This chain joins TRBV18 and TRBJ1-1, with a possible D match to TRBD1 (5 bases). The V gene lost 1 base and the J gene lost 1 base, with 19 bases spanning the gap. The CDR3 covers 18 residues. CDR1 and CDR2 from the germline V gene are KGHSH and LQKENI. The CDR3 spells CASSPLDSPPKRNTEAFF. The CDR3 DNA reads as TGTGCCAGCTCACCACTCGACAGCCCGCCTAAAAGGAACACTGAAGCTTTCTTT.

This chain connects TRBV7-2 to TRBJ1-4; 8 bases agree with TRBD1. The CDR3 length is 14 residues. Trimming cost V 5 bases and J 8 bases; bases outside gene matches: 7. Germline CDR1 SGHTA, CDR2 FQGNSA. CDR3 DNA: TGTGCCAGCAGCAGCCGGGACAGGCTCGAAAAACTGTTTTTT. It yields the protein CASSSRDRLEKLFF.

The gene calls are TRBV5-4 and TRBJ2-1; possible D gene TRBD2, 5 bases. Looked up from germline, CDR1 is SGHNT and CDR2 is YYREEE (reference sequence). V was clipped by 2 bases and J by 7 bases, with 10 bases between them. This CDR3 has 13 amino acids. In DNA, the CDR3 is TGTGCCAGCAGCTTCAGGTCGGGGAATGAGCAGTTCTTC. Residues: CASSFRSGNEQFF.

The rearrangement uses TRBV6-6 and TRBJ2-1, with TRBD2 matching over 16 bases. CDR3 size: 17 residues. Trimming at V came to 5 bases and at J to 9 bases, leaving 10 bases not matched to a gene. Germline V lookup: CDR1 MNHNY, CDR2 SVGAGI (reference sequence). The CDR3 coding sequence is TGTGCCAGCAGTCCCTCCGGGACTAGCGGGAGGGCCTCTGAGCAGTTCTTC. It is translated as CASSPSGTSGRASEQFF.

The CDR3 region is CASSSQRERGEQFF. The CDR3 DNA reads TGTGCCAGCAGCTCCCAGCGGGAGAGGGGTGAGCAGTTCTTC. The chain links TRBV7-9 to TRBJ2-1; 8 positions match TRBD2. The V gene's germline CDR1 is SEHNR and CDR2 FQNEAQ (reference sequence). CDR3 length: 14 amino acids. J lost 9 bases, V lost 4 bases, and 8 bases had no gene match.

J is TRBJ2-5 and V is TRBV6-1; tentative D call: TRBD2 (6 bases). The CDR3 is 12 residues long. Germline CDR1 is MNHNS and CDR2 is SASEGT. The germline V and J ends were trimmed by 3 bases and 9 bases, with 11 bases remaining between them. The CDR3 protein is CASSDGVAAQYF. The DNA for the CDR3 is TGTGCCAGCAGTGATGGGGTAGCGGCCCAGTACTTC.

This chain connects TRBV14 to TRBJ2-7; D unclear. V dropped 3 bases and J dropped 0 bases, with 9 bases sitting between them. The CDR3 has 14 amino acids. Germline values: CDR1 SGHDN, CDR2 FVKESK. CDR3 sequence: CASSQSWSSYEQYF. CDR3 nucleotides: TGTGCCAGCAGCCAGTCCTGGAGCTCCTACGAGCAGTACTTC. The entire variable domain, with the rest obtained from reference TRBV14 and TRBJ2-7, is as follows: EAGVTQFPSHSVIEKGQTVTLRCDPISGHDNLYWYRRVMGKEIKFLLHFVKESKQDESGMPNNRFLAERTGGTYSTLKVQPAELEDSGVYFCASSQSWSSYEQYFGPGTRLTVT.

This chain links TRBV7-9 with TRBJ1-5; a possible D gene is TRBD1 (5 bases). The germline V gene has CDR1 SEHNR and CDR2 FQNEAQ (reference sequence). The CDR3 length is 15 residues. V lost 1 base and J lost 8, with 15 bases in between. Here the CDR3 reads CASSLGYHGAEPQHF. In nucleotides, the CDR3 is TGTGCCAGCAGCTTAGGTTACCATGGGGCAGAGCCCCAGCATTTT.

The chain carries TRBV27 and TRBJ2-7; 7 bases are a match to TRBD2. V was pared by 2 bases and J by 5 bases, with 6 bases of the junction left unmatched. In germline, CDR1 is MNHEY, CDR2 SMNVEV (reference sequence). CDR3 length: 14 amino acids. The CDR3 loop is CASSLVAGSNEQYF. The CDR3, as DNA: TGTGCCAGCAGTTTAGTAGCGGGTAGCAACGAGCAGTACTTC.

This chain connects TRBV19 to TRBJ1-3; the match to TRBD1 covers 8 bases. V gave up 3 bases and J gave up 0 bases; unmatched junction bases: 10. CDR1 and CDR2 from the germline V gene are LNHDA and SQIVND (reference sequence). This CDR3 has 18 amino acids. The CDR3 DNA follows: TGTGCCAGTAGTATCGTACAGGGGGTAACTCTCTCTGGAAACACCATATATTTT. This sequence encodes CASSIVQGVTLSGNTIYF. Full variable domain (remainder filled in from reference TRBV19 and TRBJ1-3): DGGITQSPKYLFRKEGQNVTLSCEQNLNHDAMYWYRQDPGQGLRLIYYSQIVNDFQKGDIAEGYSVSREKKESFPLTVTSAQKNPTAFYLCASSIVQGVTLSGNTIYFGEGSWLTVV.

J is TRBJ2-3 and V is TRBV5-1; 10 positions match TRBD2. The J segment lost 2 bases and the V segment lost 4 bases, leaving 10 bases of the junction unmatched. Per germline, CDR1 SGHRS and CDR2 YFSETQ. The CDR3 length is 17 residues. CDR3 protein: CASSKGTGTSATDTQYF. The CDR3, as DNA: TGCGCCAGCAGCAAAGGCACAGGGACTAGCGCCACAGATACGCAGTATTTT.

The J gene is TRBJ1-4, the V gene TRBV7-2; maybe TRBD1 (5 bases). The CDR3 has 14 residues. Germline loops: CDR1 SGHTA, CDR2 FQGNSA. V was pared by 5 bases and J by 4 bases, with 11 bases between. CDR3 in DNA: TGTGCCAGCAGCGGGGGAGGGGTTAATGAAAAACTGTTTTTT. Translation: CASSGGGVNEKLFF. Complete variable domain (other parts from reference TRBV7-2 and TRBJ1-4): GAGVSQSPSNKVTEKGKDVELRCDPISGHTALYWYRQSLGQGLEFLIYFQGNSAPDKSGLPSDRFSAERTGGSVSTLTIQRTQQEDSAVYLCASSGGGVNEKLFFGSGTQLSVL.

The chain is built from TRBV6-5 and TRBJ2-7; 10 nucleotides align to TRBD2. Trimming at V came to 0 bases and at J to 5 bases, leaving 7 bases not matched to a gene. Looked up from germline, CDR1 is MNHEY and CDR2 is SVGAGI. This CDR3 comprises 16 residues. The chain's CDR3 is CASSYSSGRAVDEQYF. As DNA, the CDR3 is TGTGCCAGCAGTTACTCGAGCGGGAGGGCCGTCGACGAGCAGTACTTC.

V usage is TRBV7-8 and J usage is TRBJ1-4, with TRBD1 matching over 7 bases. J was trimmed by 5 bases and V by 1 base; bases with no gene match: 4. CDR3 size: 15 residues. Looked up from germline, CDR1 is SGHVS and CDR2 is FQNEAQ. The CDR3 spells CASSLGQGANEKLFF. CDR3 DNA: TGTGCCAGCAGCTTAGGACAGGGTGCAAATGAAAAACTGTTTTTT.

A single count supports this clone. This CDR3 is CASQPEGGEQFF. DNA of the CDR3: TGTGCCAGCCAACCGGAGGGAGGTGAGCAGTTCTTC. The chain couples TRBV14 to TRBJ2-1, with a possible D match to TRBD2 (6 bases). The CDR3 totals 12 residues. Trimming shortened V by 8 bases and J by 9 bases, and 14 bases separated the two germline ends. Germline V gene lookup returns CDR1 SGHDN and CDR2 FVKESK.